A single sample is the source of the 22 T cell receptor beta chains below, sequenced in a study of cytomegalovirus exposure and HLA in healthy donors. This PCR relied on a set of 60 Vbeta primers and 13 Jbeta primers. Clones were sequenced by immunoSEQ multiplex PCR, and TCRdb holds only the in-frame ones, with some missing. The sample records roughly 150,000 clones, roughly four fifths being singletons. Sequencing used PBMCs. All receptors derive from a young man in good health and CMV-seronegative.

The chain joins TRBV9 to TRBJ2-7; 7 positions agree with TRBD2. V was pared by 3 bases and J by 6 bases, with 15 bases of the junction left unmatched. The CDR3 length is 16 residues. The germline gives CDR1 SGDLS, CDR2 YYNGEE. CDR3: CASSALLGGLGIEQYF. The CDR3 nucleotides are TGTGCCAGCAGCGCCCTTCTGGGTGGACTAGGAATCGAGCAGTACTTC.

J is TRBJ2-7 and V is TRBV27; 8 nucleotides match TRBD1. V lost 3 bases, J lost 1 base, and 5 bases stayed unmatched. The CDR3 has 15 residues. The germline V gene has CDR1 MNHEY and CDR2 SMNVEV (reference sequence). Here the CDR3 DNA reads TGTGCCAGCAGTTTGCGGACAGGGTCGTCCTACGAGCAGTACTTC. Translated: CASSLRTGSSYEQYF.

As to this clone: The junction does not match germline at one end; this may be a read error. V gene TRBV9 combines with J gene TRBJ2-3; the match to TRBD1 covers 9 bases. This CDR3 contains 14 residues. From germline, CDR1 is SGDLS and CDR2 YYNGEE. The CDR3 sequence: CAGSPQGATDTQYF. The CDR3 region has the DNA TGTGCCGGCAGTCCACAGGGGGCAACAGATACGCAGTATTTT.

J is TRBJ2-2 and V is TRBV4-2, with 12 bases identical to TRBD2. Germline CDR1 is LGHNA and CDR2 is YNFKEQ. Trimming removed 0 bases from V and 6 bases from J; junction bases left unmatched: 8. The CDR3 sequence is 18 residues long. CDR3 protein: CASSQEGTSGPPSGELFF. CDR3 nucleotide sequence: TGTGCCAGCAGCCAAGAAGGGACTAGCGGGCCCCCCTCCGGGGAGCTGTTTTTT.

The chain has TRBV28 and TRBJ1-1; no clear D gene. Germline-derived CDR1 and CDR2 are MDHEN and SYDVKM. Trimming took off 5 bases at V and 7 bases at J, with 11 bases between the two ends. The CDR3 is 12 amino acids. CDR3 in DNA: TGTGCCAGCAGTCCGGCGGGAATTGAAGCTTTCTTT. Amino acids: CASSPAGIEAFF.

This CDR3 is CASSSQPGGGLFF. In DNA, the CDR3 is TGTGCCAGCAGCTCTCAGCCGGGAGGTGGGCTGTTTTTT. The chain employs TRBV9 and TRBJ1-4, with no clear D. Trimming took off 4 bases at V and 14 bases at J, with 18 bases between the two ends. Germline loops: CDR1 SGDLS, CDR2 YYNGEE. The CDR3 extends over 13 amino acids.

The CDR3 reads CASSFTGSYEQYF. The CDR3 coding sequence is TGTGCCAGCAGTTTTACAGGGTCCTACGAGCAGTACTTC. The rearrangement links TRBV27 to TRBJ2-7, with D perhaps TRBD1 (6 bases). The CDR3 sequence is 13 residues long. Trimming took 3 bases from V and 1 from J, leaving 7 bases between them. Germline V gene sequence: CDR1 MNHEY, CDR2 SMNVEV (reference sequence).

The V and J genes are TRBV25-1 and TRBJ2-2; 10 bases are a match to TRBD2. The CDR3 is 16 residues long. The V gene end was trimmed by 8 bases and the J gene end by 6 bases; junction bases not matched to a gene: 12. CDR1 is MGHDK, CDR2 SYGVNS, per germline. In DNA, the CDR3 is TGTGCCAGCGCCCTACCCGGAGCGGGAGGGTCCGGGGAGCTGTTTTTT. Translating it yields CASALPGAGGSGELFF. Variable domain in full (rest from reference TRBV25-1 and TRBJ2-2): EADIYQTPRYLVIGTGKKITLECSQTMGHDKMYWYQQDPGMELHLIHYSYGVNSTEKGDLSSESTVSRIRTEHFPLTLESARPSHTSQYLCASALPGAGGSGELFFGEGSRLTVL.

Comments on this clone: A read error may produce the germline difference seen at one junction end. The chain joins TRBV5-1 to TRBJ1-1; 7 positions match TRBD1. This CDR3 has 14 amino acids. Germline lookup yields CDR1 SGHRS and CDR2 YFSETQ. CDR3 sequence: CASSLGGTETEVFF. In DNA, the CDR3 is TGCGCCAGCAGCTTGGGAGGGACAGAAACTGAAGTTTTCTTT.

This CDR3 is CAITGGEGPYEQYF. DNA for the CDR3: TGTGCCATCACGGGGGGTGAGGGCCCCTACGAGCAGTACTTC. This chain connects TRBV10-3 to TRBJ2-7, with 7 bases aligning to TRBD2. The CDR3 covers 14 residues. Germline CDR1 ENHRY, CDR2 SYGVKD. J gave up 2 bases and V 7 bases, and 8 bases lay outside the gene matches.

This chain links TRBV5-4 with TRBJ1-1; D gene uncertain. Germline V lookup: CDR1 SGHNT, CDR2 YYREEE (reference sequence). The V gene lost 0 bases and the J gene lost 3 bases, with 12 bases spanning the gap. This CDR3 contains 15 residues. Here the CDR3 DNA reads TGTGCCAGCAGCTTGGGGCGGTCCCTCCACACTGAAGCTTTCTTT. Translated: CASSLGRSLHTEAFF.

The chain couples TRBV2 to TRBJ2-1; 7 bases are a match to TRBD1. Looked up from germline, CDR1 is SNHLY and CDR2 is FYNNEI. Trimming at V came to 6 bases and at J to 7 bases, leaving 6 bases not matched to a gene. This CDR3 contains 13 residues. CDR3 protein: CASRSTGRNEQFF. CDR3 in DNA: TGTGCCAGCAGATCGACAGGGCGGAATGAGCAGTTCTTC.

The chain carries TRBV6-1 and TRBJ2-7; the D gene is possibly TRBD1 (5 bases). Trimming shortened V by 1 base and J by 6 bases, and 13 bases separated the two germline ends. The CDR3 extends over 14 amino acids. Germline CDR1 reads MNHNS; CDR2 reads SASEGT. The DNA for the CDR3 is TGTGCCAGCAGTGAAGGGTATAGGGGTGGCGAGCAGTACTTC. It specifies CASSEGYRGGEQYF.

This clone was recorded a few times. The chain joins TRBV30 to TRBJ1-2; 10 bases fit TRBD1. Looked up from germline, CDR1 is GTSNPN and CDR2 is SVGIG (reference sequence). This CDR3 has 16 residues. The V segment lost 1 base and the J segment 4 bases; nucleotides outside the gene matches: 9. The CDR3 here is CAWSDPPGQGIYGYTF. CDR3 coding DNA: TGTGCCTGGAGTGACCCCCCGGGACAGGGGATCTATGGCTACACCTTC.

This clone has a handful of counts. This chain joins TRBV6-1 and TRBJ2-7; 8 nucleotides line up with TRBD2. Trimming removed 2 bases from V and 7 bases from J; junction bases left unmatched: 13. The germline gives CDR1 MNHNS, CDR2 SASEGT. The CDR3 has 16 residues. CDR3 sequence reads: CASSESEERGQGEQYF. The CDR3 coding sequence is TGTGCCAGCAGTGAATCAGAGGAGCGGGGGCAGGGGGAGCAGTACTTC.

This clone was picked up a small number of times. The chain couples TRBV9 to TRBJ2-2; 14 bases agree with TRBD2. V shed 5 bases and J 3 bases; nucleotides not matched to a gene: 0. Germline V gives CDR1 SGDLS, CDR2 YYNGEE. The CDR3 contains 15 residues. The CDR3 region has the DNA TGTGCCAGCAGGGGACTAGCGGGAGACACCGGGGAGCTGTTTTTT. Translation gives CASRGLAGDTGELFF.

This clone was observed a handful of times. The chain has TRBV5-4 and TRBJ1-5; the D is unclear. Germline CDR1 and CDR2: SGHNT and YYREEE (reference sequence). CDR3 length equals 12 residues. Trimming left V 3 bases short and J 5 bases short, with 6 bases between. CDR3 residues: CASSSPDQPQHF. The CDR3 DNA reads as TGTGCCAGCAGCTCCCCGGATCAGCCCCAGCATTTT.

This sequence joins TRBV30 and TRBJ2-7, with 11 bases matching TRBD1. Germline CDR1 GTSNPN, CDR2 SVGIG (reference sequence). CDR3 length equals 13 residues. Trimming at V came to 4 bases and at J to 5 bases, leaving 4 bases not matched to a gene. This chain's CDR3 is CAWTEGQGDEQYF. Here the CDR3 DNA reads TGTGCCTGGACCGAGGGACAGGGGGACGAGCAGTACTTC.

A remark on this clone: An end of the junction does not agree with germline; a read error may underlie this. This chain joins TRBV7-9 and TRBJ2-7; the D gene is possibly TRBD2 (6 bases). CDR1 SEHNR and CDR2 FQNEAQ come from the germline V gene (reference sequence). This CDR3 region has 12 residues. CDR3: CSSSPGSYEQYF. In nucleotides, the CDR3 is TGTTCCAGCAGCCCCGGGAGCTACGAGCAGTACTTC.

This rearrangement joins TRBV15 to TRBJ1-5, with D unresolved. The CDR3 runs to 14 residues. Per germline, CDR1 LNHNV and CDR2 YYDKDF (reference sequence). V was cut by 5 bases and J by 6 bases, with 14 bases left in between. In DNA form, the CDR3 reads TGTGCCACCAGCTTCCGTGGCCCAGGTCAGCCCCAGCATTTT. Translated: CATSFRGPGQPQHF.

The chain couples TRBV11-2 to TRBJ2-7; 8 bases are a match to TRBD2. In germline, CDR1 is SGHAT, CDR2 FQNNGV. Germline trimming cut 1 base from V and 4 bases from J; bases unmatched to any gene: 3. The CDR3 length is 14 residues. DNA of the CDR3: TGTGCCAGCAGCTTAGGCGGGAGGAAGTACGAGCAGTACTTC. As protein: CASSLGGRKYEQYF. The complete variable domain, with remaining parts taken from reference TRBV11-2 and TRBJ2-7, reads EAGVAQSPRYKIIEKRQSVAFWCNPISGHATLYWYQQILGQGPKLLIQFQNNGVVDDSQLPKDRFSAERLKGVDSTLKIQPAKLEDSAVYLCASSLGGRKYEQYFGPGTRLTVT.

The chain carries TRBV27 and TRBJ2-1; TRBD1 matches 7 bases. CDR1 is MNHEY, CDR2 SMNVEV, per germline (reference sequence). This CDR3 contains 15 residues. Trimming removed 0 bases from V and 8 bases from J; junction bases left unmatched: 7. CDR3 sequence (DNA): TGTGCCAGCAGTTTATCGAGGGGGCTAGCCTATGAGCAGTTCTTC. It codes for CASSLSRGLAYEQFF.